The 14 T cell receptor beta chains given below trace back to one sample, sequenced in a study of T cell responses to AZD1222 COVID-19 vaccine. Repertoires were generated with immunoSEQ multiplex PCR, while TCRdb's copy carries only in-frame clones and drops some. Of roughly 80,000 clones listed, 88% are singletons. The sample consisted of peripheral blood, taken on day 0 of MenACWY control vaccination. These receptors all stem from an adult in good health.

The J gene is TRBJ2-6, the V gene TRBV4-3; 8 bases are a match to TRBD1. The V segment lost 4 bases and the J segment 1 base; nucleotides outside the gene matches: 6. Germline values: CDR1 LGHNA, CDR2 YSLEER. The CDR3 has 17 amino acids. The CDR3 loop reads CASSRGQGMSGANVLTF. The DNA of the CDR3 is TGCGCCAGCAGCCGTGGACAGGGAATGTCTGGGGCCAACGTCCTGACTTTC.

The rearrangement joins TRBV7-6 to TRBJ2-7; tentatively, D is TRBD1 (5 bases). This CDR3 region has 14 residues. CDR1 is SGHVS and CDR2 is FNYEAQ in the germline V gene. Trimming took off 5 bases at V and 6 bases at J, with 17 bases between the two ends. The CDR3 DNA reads TGTGCCAGCAGCCTCGGCCCGTGGGGCGGCGAGCAGTACTTC. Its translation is CASSLGPWGGEQYF.

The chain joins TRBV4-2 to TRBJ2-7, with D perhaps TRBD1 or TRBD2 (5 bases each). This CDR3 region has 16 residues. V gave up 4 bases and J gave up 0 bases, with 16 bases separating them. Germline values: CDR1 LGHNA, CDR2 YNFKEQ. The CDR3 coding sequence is TGTGCCAGCAGCCCCATCACGGGACGCCTCTCCTACGAGCAGTACTTC. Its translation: CASSPITGRLSYEQYF.

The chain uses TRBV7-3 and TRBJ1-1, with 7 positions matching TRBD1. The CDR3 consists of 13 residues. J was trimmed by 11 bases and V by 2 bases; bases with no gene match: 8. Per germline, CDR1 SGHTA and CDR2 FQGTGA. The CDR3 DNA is TGTGCCAGCAGCTTATCGAGGGGGCGCCCGGCTTTCTTT. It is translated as CASSLSRGRPAFF.

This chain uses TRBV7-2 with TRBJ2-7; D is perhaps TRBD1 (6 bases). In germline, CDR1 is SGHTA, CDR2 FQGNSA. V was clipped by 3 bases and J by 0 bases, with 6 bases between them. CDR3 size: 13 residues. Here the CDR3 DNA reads TGTGCCAGCAGCTTGGGACACTCCTACGAGCAGTACTTC. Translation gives CASSLGHSYEQYF.

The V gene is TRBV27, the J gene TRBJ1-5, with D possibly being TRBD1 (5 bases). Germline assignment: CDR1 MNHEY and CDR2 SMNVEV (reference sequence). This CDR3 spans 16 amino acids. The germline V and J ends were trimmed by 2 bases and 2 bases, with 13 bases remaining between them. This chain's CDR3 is CASSLGPGRGNQPQHF. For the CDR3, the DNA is TGTGCCAGCAGTTTAGGGCCAGGGAGGGGCAATCAGCCCCAGCATTTT.

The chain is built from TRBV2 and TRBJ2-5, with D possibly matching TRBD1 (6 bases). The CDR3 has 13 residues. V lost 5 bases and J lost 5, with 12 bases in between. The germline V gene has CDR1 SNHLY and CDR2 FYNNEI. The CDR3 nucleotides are TGTGCCAGCAGTTTCAATAGGGGGGAGACCCAGTACTTC. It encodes CASSFNRGETQYF.

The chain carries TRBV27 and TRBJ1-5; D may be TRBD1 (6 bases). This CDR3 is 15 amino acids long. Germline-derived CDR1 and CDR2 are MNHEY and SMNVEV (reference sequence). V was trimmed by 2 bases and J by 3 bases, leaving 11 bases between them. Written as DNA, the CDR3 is TGTGCCAGCAGTTTAATTGCAGGGGTCAATCAGCCCCAGCATTTT. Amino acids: CASSLIAGVNQPQHF.

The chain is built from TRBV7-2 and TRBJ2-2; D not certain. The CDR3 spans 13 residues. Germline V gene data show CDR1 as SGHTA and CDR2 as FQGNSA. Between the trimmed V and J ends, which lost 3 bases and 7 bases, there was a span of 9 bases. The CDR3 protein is CASSLDQSGELFF. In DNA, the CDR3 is TGTGCCAGCAGCTTGGATCAGAGCGGGGAGCTGTTTTTT.

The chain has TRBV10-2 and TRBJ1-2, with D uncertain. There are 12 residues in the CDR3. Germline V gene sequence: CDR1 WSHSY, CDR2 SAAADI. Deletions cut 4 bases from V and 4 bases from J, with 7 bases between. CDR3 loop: CASSGPGYGYTF. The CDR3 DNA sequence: TGCGCCAGCAGTGGACCAGGCTATGGCTACACCTTC.

The CDR3 DNA reads TGTGCCACCAGCACGATGGGTGCAGGGAACACTGAAGCTTTCTTT. Its protein product is CATSTMGAGNTEAFF. This sequence joins TRBV15 and TRBJ1-1; no reliable D call. The CDR3 loop spans 15 amino acids. The germline CDR1 and CDR2 sequences are LNHNV and YYDKDF (reference sequence). The V end lost 4 bases, the J end lost 1 base, and 13 bases lay between the germline ends.

The CDR3 protein is CASSGVGTEFYEQYF. DNA of the CDR3: TGTGCCAGCAGCGGTGTCGGGACAGAGTTCTACGAGCAGTACTTC. The rearrangement uses TRBV5-6 and TRBJ2-7; the match to TRBD1 covers 7 bases. Germline V gene lookup returns CDR1 SGHDT and CDR2 YYEEEE. V shed 4 bases and J 3 bases; nucleotides not matched to a gene: 10. This CDR3 is 15 amino acids long.

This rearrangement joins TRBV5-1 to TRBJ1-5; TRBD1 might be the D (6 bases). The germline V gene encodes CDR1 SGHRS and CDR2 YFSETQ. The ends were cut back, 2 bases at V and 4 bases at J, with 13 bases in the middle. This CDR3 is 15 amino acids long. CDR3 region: CASSFEGTQNQPQHF. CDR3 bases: TGCGCCAGCAGCTTTGAGGGGACACAGAATCAGCCCCAGCATTTT.

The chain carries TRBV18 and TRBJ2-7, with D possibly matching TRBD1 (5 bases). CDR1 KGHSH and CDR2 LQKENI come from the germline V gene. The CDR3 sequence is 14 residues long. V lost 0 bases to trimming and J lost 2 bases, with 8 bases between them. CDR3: CASSPPQGTYEQYF. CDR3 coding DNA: TGTGCCAGCTCACCACCGCAGGGCACCTACGAGCAGTACTTC. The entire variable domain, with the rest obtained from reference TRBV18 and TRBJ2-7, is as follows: NAGVMQNPRHLVRRRGQEARLRCSPMKGHSHVYWYRQLPEEGLKFMVYLQKENIIDESGMPKERFSAEFPKEGPSILRIQQVVRGDSAAYFCASSPPQGTYEQYFGPGTRLTVT.